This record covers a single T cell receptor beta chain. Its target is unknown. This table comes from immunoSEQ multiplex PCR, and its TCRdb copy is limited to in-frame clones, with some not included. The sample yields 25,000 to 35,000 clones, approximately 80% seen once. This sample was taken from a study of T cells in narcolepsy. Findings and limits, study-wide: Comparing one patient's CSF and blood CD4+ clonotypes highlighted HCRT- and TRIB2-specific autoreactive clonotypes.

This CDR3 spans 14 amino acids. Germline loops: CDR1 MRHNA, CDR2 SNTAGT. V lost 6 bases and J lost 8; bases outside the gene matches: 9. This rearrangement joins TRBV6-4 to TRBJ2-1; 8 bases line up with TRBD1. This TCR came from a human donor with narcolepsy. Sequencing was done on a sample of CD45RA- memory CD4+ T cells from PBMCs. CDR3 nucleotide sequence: TGTGCCAGCAGAGGACAGGGTGGTTTCGATGAGCAGTTCTTC. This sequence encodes CASRGQGGFDEQFF.